The entry below gives a single T cell receptor beta chain sequence along with its context. These data are taken from a study of blood T cell repertoires in COVID-19. The overall study: The cDNA or gDNA used as material had been derived from T cells, B-cell-depleted T cells, or PBMCs.

Germline-derived CDR1 and CDR2 are MNHEY and SVGAGI. This CDR3 region has 14 residues. V lost 0 bases, J lost 7 bases, and 7 bases lay in between. In the authors' methods: The authors estimated nucleated cell counts from reference gene primer amplification. Repertoires were generated with immunoSEQ multiplex PCR, while TCRdb's copy carries only in-frame clones and drops some. V, J and clone size were drawn from that table, and D and trimming were deduced from the DNA. The sample shows some 110,000 clones, 82% of them seen only once. The rearrangement links TRBV6-5 to TRBJ1-6; weak D call: TRBD1 (6 bases). The clonotype originates from a woman between 70 and 85 years old with acute or convalescent COVID-19. Specimen: peripheral blood. CDR3 sequence (DNA): TGTGCCAGCAGTTACTCTGACAGGAATTCACCCCTCCACTTT. Its translation: CASSYSDRNSPLHF.